These 16 T cell receptor beta chains share one sample of origin, sequenced in a study of identical twins. TCRdb re-derived calls from the 5' RACE reads in MiXCR, one entry per CDR3 protein. The sample carries 1.5 million to 2 million distinct CDR3 sequences, 32% recorded once. The sample was cord blood. The receptor source for this set is a newborn girl in good health.

V gene TRBV11-2 combines with J gene TRBJ2-4; D unclear. The J call may be mistaken, given a closer DNA end match to TRBJ2-7. CDR3 length: 11 residues. The germline CDR1 and CDR2 sequences are SGHAT and FQNNGV. CDR3 sequence (DNA): TGTGCCAGCAGCGTAGCCGTCGAGCAGTACTTC. As protein: CASSVAVEQYF.

This clonotype was counted between two and nine times. J is TRBJ2-3 and V is TRBV7-9, with 9 bases that match TRBD2. J gave up 1 base and V 4 bases, and 9 bases lay outside the gene matches. Germline V CDR1 and CDR2: SEHNR, FQNEAQ (reference sequence). The CDR3 runs 17 residues. CDR3 sequence (DNA): TGTGCCAGCAGCTCCTGGGATCTAGCGGGGCGCACAGATACGCAGTATTTT. Its translation: CASSSWDLAGRTDTQYF. The full variable domain, with the rest looked up from reference TRBV7-9 and TRBJ2-3, is DTGVSQNPRHKITKRGQNVTFRCDPISEHNRLYWYRQTLGQGPEFLTYFQNEAQLEKSRLLSDRFSAERPKGSFSTLEIQRTEQGDSAMYLCASSSWDLAGRTDTQYFGPGTRLTVL.

The V and J genes are TRBV4-1 and TRBJ2-2; D may be TRBD1 or TRBD2 (5 bases each). This CDR3 spans 17 amino acids. Germline V gene lookup returns CDR1 MGHRA and CDR2 YSYEKL. V dropped 1 base and J dropped 0 bases, with 12 bases sitting between them. The CDR3, as DNA: TGCGCCAGCAGCCAAGCCTCCGGGACGGCGAACACCGGGGAGCTGTTTTTT. Translation: CASSQASGTANTGELFF.

The chain employs TRBV11-2 and TRBJ2-7, with D possibly TRBD1 on 6 matching bases. The length of the CDR3 is 18 residues. The V end lost 2 bases, the J end lost 4 bases, and 24 bases lay between the germline ends. Germline V gene lookup returns CDR1 SGHAT and CDR2 FQNNGV. CDR3 DNA: TGTGCCAGCAGCTTACGTTTACCGGATAACAGGGTGAGATACGAGCAGTACTTC. Translating gives CASSLRLPDNRVRYEQYF.

The gene calls are TRBV5-6 and TRBJ2-7; D might be TRBD1 (6 bases). With the DNA end fitting TRBJ2-4 better, the J assignment may be wrong. This CDR3 comprises 16 residues. CDR1 is SGHDT, CDR2 YYEEEE, per germline. Written as DNA, the CDR3 is TGTGCCAGCAGCTTGGAAACAGGGATAACCAAAAACATTCAGTACTTC. This gives the protein CASSLETGITKNIQYF.

The chain uses TRBV20-1 and TRBJ2-1; D is perhaps TRBD2 (5 bases). Germline V gives CDR1 DFQATT, CDR2 SNEGSKA (reference sequence). Trimming stripped 2 bases from V and 4 bases from J, with 15 bases between. This CDR3 comprises 15 residues. The CDR3 region has the DNA TGCAGTGCTAGATCGGGGTCCCATCTTTACAATGAGCAGTTCTTC. Amino acids: CSARSGSHLYNEQFF.

The V call is TRBV7-9, the J call TRBJ1-2; a possible D gene is TRBD1 (6 bases). The germline CDR1 and CDR2 sequences are SEHNR and FQNEAQ (reference sequence). CDR3 size: 16 residues. V dropped 0 bases and J dropped 6 bases, with 17 bases sitting between them. The CDR3 coding sequence is TGTGCCAGCAGCTTAGCGCTGTCAGGGGCCAGTGATGGCTACACCTTC. Protein product: CASSLALSGASDGYTF.

The chain employs TRBV20-1 and TRBJ2-1; a weak D match, TRBD2 (6 bases). V lost 2 bases, J lost 12 bases, and 17 bases lay in between. The CDR3 length is 13 residues. CDR1 and CDR2 (germline): DFQATT, SNEGSKA (reference sequence). CDR3 in amino acids: CSARNSRGYGQFF. CDR3 sequence (DNA): TGCAGTGCTAGAAATTCCCGGGGGTATGGGCAGTTCTTC.

This clonotype appeared a few times. The chain joins TRBV20-1 to TRBJ1-6, with D unclear. The length of the CDR3 is 12 residues. Germline CDR1 and CDR2: DFQATT and SNEGSKA (reference sequence). V shed 7 bases and J shed 6 bases, with 10 bases lying between them. This CDR3 is CSGGRSNSPLHF. The CDR3, as DNA: TGCAGTGGAGGCAGGAGTAATTCACCCCTCCACTTT.

V usage is TRBV29-1 and J usage is TRBJ2-3; TRBD1 is a possible D gene (6 bases). Trimming took off 7 bases at V and 0 bases at J, with 14 bases between the two ends. This CDR3 comprises 14 residues. From germline, CDR1 is SQVTM and CDR2 ANQGSEA. CDR3 coding DNA: TGCAGCGCCGCAGGGGTCCCTAGCACAGATACGCAGTATTTT. Its protein product is CSAAGVPSTDTQYF.

Notes on this clonotype: A junction end diverges from the germline sequence, so it may reflect a read error. V and J are TRBV5-1 and TRBJ2-3; possible D gene TRBD2, 5 bases. The CDR3 has 15 amino acids. CDR1 and CDR2 (germline): SGHRS, YFSETQ. DNA of the CDR3: TGCGCCAGCAGCCAGCAGAGCCCTAGCACAGATAGGCAGTATTTT. Its translation is CASSQQSPSTDRQYF.

There are a few counts of this clonotype. J is TRBJ1-1 and V is TRBV5-5, with 10 nucleotides matching TRBD1. The ends lost 4 bases at V and 3 bases at J; junction bases unmatched: 12. CDR1 SGHKS and CDR2 YYEKEE come from the germline V gene (reference sequence). The CDR3 consists of 17 residues. The CDR3 DNA follows: TGTGCCAGCAGCCCTGACAGGGGGCGTCTTGACTACACTGAAGCTTTCTTT. As protein: CASSPDRGRLDYTEAFF.

V usage is TRBV20-1 and J usage is TRBJ2-1, with TRBD2 identical over 7 bases. CDR1 is DFQATT and CDR2 is SNEGSKA in the germline V gene (reference sequence). The trim removed 1 base at V and 2 bases at J, leaving 8 bases unmatched. The CDR3 covers 16 residues. The DNA for the CDR3 is TGCAGTGCTAGAGTGAGCGCGGGAGAGACCTACAATGAGCAGTTCTTC. As protein: CSARVSAGETYNEQFF.

This sequence joins TRBV28 and TRBJ1-2; D is unclear. The V gene's germline CDR1 is MDHEN and CDR2 SYDVKM. Trimming stripped 5 bases from V and 0 bases from J, with 13 bases between. CDR3 length: 15 residues. This chain's CDR3 is CASSEGVVANYGYTF. In DNA, the CDR3 is TGTGCCAGCAGTGAGGGCGTTGTAGCTAACTATGGCTACACCTTC.

The chain joins TRBV2 to TRBJ1-6; the D gene is possibly TRBD1 (5 bases). The CDR3 sequence is 15 residues long. The germline V gene has CDR1 SNHLY and CDR2 FYNNEI. V was cut by 1 base and J by 7 bases, with 11 bases left in between. The CDR3 region has the DNA TGTGCCAGCAGTGAAGGGGGCACGGTCAATTCACCCCTCCACTTT. As protein: CASSEGGTVNSPLHF.

The chain uses TRBV27 and TRBJ2-1; TRBD1 might be the D (5 bases). V gave up 5 bases and J gave up 0 bases, with 14 bases separating them. The CDR3 length is 16 residues. Germline CDR1 and CDR2: MNHEY and SMNVEV (reference sequence). Written as DNA, the CDR3 is TGTGCCAGCAGTAGGCGTTCCGACAGCTCCTACAATGAGCAGTTCTTC. Protein sequence: CASSRRSDSSYNEQFF.